A single sample gave rise to the 3 T cell receptor beta chains below, sequenced in a study of post-analysis software for immune sequencing data (dated by TCRdb to between 2014 and 2017). Findings and caveats that apply to the study as a whole: Four to six TRBV segments, including TRBV5-6, TRBV5-1 and TRBV20-1, were significantly more frequent in patients than controls.

The method behind the library was PCR. Instrument used: Illumina HiSeq 2500. To reduce PCR and sequencing biases, unique molecular identifiers were incorporated into the TCR beta cDNA libraries. TCRdb redid the processing of the public reads, applying fastp at Q25 and MiXCR, and retained in-frame beta chains. CDR3 protein duplicates are merged, each entry listing the most common genes and DNA. In all, the sample holds hundreds of thousands of distinct CDR3 sequences, and 40% to 50% of those were seen once. The ten largest make up under 2% of the sample. No antigens are known for them. The source material was blood. These receptors all stem from a girl aged 10 to 17 with multiple sclerosis.

This chain links TRBV7-9 with TRBJ1-5, with D unresolved. Per germline, CDR1 SEHNR and CDR2 FQNEAQ (reference sequence). The CDR3 runs to 13 residues. Trimming removed 2 bases from V and 7 bases from J, with 9 bases in between. The CDR3 here is CASSLTRGQPQHF. The CDR3 DNA reads as TGTGCCAGCAGCTTAACACGGGGACAGCCCCAGCATTTT.

This clonotype was recorded a few times. The chain carries TRBV7-8 and TRBJ2-7; D is uncertain. The germline V gene has CDR1 SGHVS and CDR2 FQNEAQ. CDR3 length: 15 residues. Trimming took 1 base from V and 6 from J, leaving 16 bases between them. The CDR3 DNA sequence: TGTGCCAGCAGCTTAGAAGTGAGGAGTTTCGGCGAGCAGTACTTC. Protein sequence: CASSLEVRSFGEQYF.

The genes are TRBV7-2 and TRBJ2-7; no clear D gene. In germline, CDR1 is SGHTA, CDR2 FQGNSA. Trimming stripped 3 bases from V and 6 bases from J, with 12 bases between. The CDR3 spans 13 residues. Here the CDR3 reads CASSFMATPEQYF. CDR3 DNA sequence: TGTGCCAGCAGCTTCATGGCAACTCCCGAGCAGTACTTC.